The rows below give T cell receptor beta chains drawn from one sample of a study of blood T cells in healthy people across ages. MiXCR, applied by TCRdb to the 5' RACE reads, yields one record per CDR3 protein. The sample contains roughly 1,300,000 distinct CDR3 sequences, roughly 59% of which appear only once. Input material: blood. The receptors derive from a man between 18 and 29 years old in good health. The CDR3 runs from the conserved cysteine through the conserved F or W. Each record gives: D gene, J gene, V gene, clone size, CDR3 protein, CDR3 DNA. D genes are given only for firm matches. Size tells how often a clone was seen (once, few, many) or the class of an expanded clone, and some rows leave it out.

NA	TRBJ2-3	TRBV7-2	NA	CASTSKGGAHLSSDTQYF	TGTGCCAGCACCTCTAAGGGCGGAGCCCACCTCTCTTCAGATACGCAGTATTTT
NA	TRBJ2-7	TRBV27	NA	CASSGFPSYEQYF	TGTGCCAGCAGTGGGTTCCCCTCCTACGAGCAGTACTTC
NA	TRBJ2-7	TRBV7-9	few	CASSYTGNEQYF	TGTGCCAGCAGTTATACAGGGAACGAGCAGTACTTC
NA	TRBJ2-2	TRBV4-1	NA	CASSQIRETGELFF	TGCGCCAGCAGCCAAATACGAGAAACCGGGGAGCTGTTTTTT
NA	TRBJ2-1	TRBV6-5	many	CASSPGSNEQFF	TGTGCCAGCAGCCCCGGCAGTAATGAGCAGTTCTTC
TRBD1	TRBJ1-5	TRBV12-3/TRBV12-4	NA	CASSTGVQPQHF	TGTGCCAGCAGTACAGGGGTTCAGCCCCAGCATTTT
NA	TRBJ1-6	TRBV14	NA	CASSPLNGHNSPLHF	TGTGCCAGCAGCCCTTTGAACGGCCATAATTCACCCCTCCACTTT
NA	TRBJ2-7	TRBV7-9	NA	CASSTPSGSYEQYF	TGTGCCAGCAGCACTCCATCAGGGTCCTACGAGCAGTACTTC
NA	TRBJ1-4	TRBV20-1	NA	CSATSGDGLAGKLFF	TGCAGTGCTACCTCGGGGGATGGATTGGCTGGGAAACTGTTTTTT
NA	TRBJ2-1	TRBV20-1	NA	CSARGQTEQFF	TGCAGTGCTAGAGGGCAAACCGAGCAGTTCTTC
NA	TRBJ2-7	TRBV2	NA	CASAFGGRYEQYF	TGTGCCAGCGCTTTCGGGGGGCGGTACGAGCAGTACTTC
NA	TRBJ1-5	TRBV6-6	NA	CASTLTMGPPLPQHF	TGTGCCAGCACTCTGACAATGGGACCGCCGTTGCCCCAGCATTTT
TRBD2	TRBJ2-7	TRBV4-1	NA	CASSRGLAGSPGEQYF	TGCGCCAGCAGTAGGGGACTAGCGGGGTCCCCTGGCGAGCAGTACTTC
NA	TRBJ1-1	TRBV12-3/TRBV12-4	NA	CASNPGPTEAFF	TGTGCCAGCAACCCCGGGCCCACTGAAGCTTTCTTT
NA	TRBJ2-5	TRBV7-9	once	CASSLIADQETQYF	TGTGCCAGCAGCTTGATAGCGGATCAAGAGACCCAGTACTTC
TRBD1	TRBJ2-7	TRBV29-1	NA	CSAMDRGVYEQYF	TGCAGCGCCATGGACAGGGGTGTCTACGAGCAGTACTTC
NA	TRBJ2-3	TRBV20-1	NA	CSARGLVTGTDTQYF	TGCAGTGCTAGAGGATTGGTGACGGGCACAGATACGCAGTATTTT
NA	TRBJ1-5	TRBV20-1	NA	CSARPPGHVQPQHF	TGCAGTGCAAGGCCTCCGGGACATGTCCAGCCCCAGCATTTT
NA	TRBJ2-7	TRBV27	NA	CASSLAGKSSYEQYF	TGTGCCAGCAGTTTGGCAGGTAAAAGCTCCTACGAGCAGTACTTC
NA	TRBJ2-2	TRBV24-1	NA	CATSDSGSDGTGELFF	TGTGCCACCAGTGATTCGGGTAGCGACGGCACCGGGGAGCTGTTTTTT